The 26 T cell receptor beta chains reported below all come from one sample, sequenced in a study of persistence of HIV-infected CD4 T cells. The stimulus was an HIV-1 Gag 15-mer peptide pool, approximately 0.93 ug/peptide/mL. CD40L-negative CD69-negative CD45RO-high memory CD4+ T cells were sorted as populations depleted of antigen-responding cells. This was the immunoSEQ version 4 assay in survey mode. Produced via immunoSEQ multiplex PCR; TCRdb's table is partial and in-frame only. Counted here are tens of thousands of clones, roughly 75% occurring once; the ten biggest clones make up about 1.5%. Their target antigens are unknown. This specimen was CD4+ T cells sorted from PBMCs after roughly 18-hour stimulation, taken from a patient who received antiretroviral therapy. The receptors come from an adult man with HIV who was CMV-seropositive.

This chain links TRBV20-1 with TRBJ2-7, with a tentative D call TRBD1 (5 bases). The CDR3 contains 14 residues. CDR1 DFQATT and CDR2 SNEGSKA come from the germline V gene (reference sequence). V was clipped by 3 bases and J by 5 bases, with 17 bases between them. The CDR3 loop reads CSASSPGLGDEQYF. As DNA, the CDR3 is TGCAGTGCTAGTTCCCCAGGGCTAGGGGACGAGCAGTACTTC.

The V and J genes are TRBV18 and TRBJ2-7; perhaps D is TRBD1 or TRBD2 (5 bases each). CDR3 size: 14 residues. CDR1 KGHSH and CDR2 LQKENI come from the germline V gene. V lost 5 bases and J lost 6, with 17 bases in between. CDR3 sequence: CASSSEDTTGEQYF. Here the CDR3 DNA reads TGTGCCAGCTCATCGGAGGACACGACGGGCGAGCAGTACTTC.

This rearrangement joins TRBV5-6 to TRBJ2-6; 11 bases fit TRBD1. The CDR3 has 19 amino acids. Germline loops: CDR1 SGHDT, CDR2 YYEEEE. The J segment lost 1 base and the V segment lost 3 bases, leaving 9 bases of the junction unmatched. The CDR3 here is CASSSPRGQGVSGANVLTF. The DNA for the CDR3 is TGTGCCAGCAGCTCCCCGAGGGGACAGGGGGTTTCTGGGGCCAACGTCCTGACTTTC.

The chain recombines TRBV28 with TRBJ1-6; 9 positions match TRBD1. The germline V gene encodes CDR1 MDHEN and CDR2 SYDVKM. CDR3 length: 15 amino acids. V shed 5 bases and J 8 bases; nucleotides not matched to a gene: 7. For the CDR3, the DNA is TGTGCCAGCAGTCCGTGGACAGGGGACGATTCACCCCTCCACTTT. Translating it yields CASSPWTGDDSPLHF. Filled out from reference TRBV28 and TRBJ1-6, the complete variable domain reads DVKVTQSSRYLVKRTGEKVFLECVQDMDHENMFWYRQDPGLGLRLIYFSYDVKMKEKGDIPEGYSVSREKKERFSLILESASTNQTSMYLCASSPWTGDDSPLHFGNGTRLTVT.

This sequence joins TRBV19 and TRBJ2-1; 10 bases fit TRBD1. This CDR3 is built from 14 residues. J gave up 6 bases and V 8 bases, and 7 bases lay outside the gene matches. Germline V gene data show CDR1 as LNHDA and CDR2 as SQIVND (reference sequence). CDR3 coding DNA: TGTGCCAGTCGGTACGGGGACAGGGGCAATGAGCAGTTCTTC. Translating it yields CASRYGDRGNEQFF.

This clone was found once. The chain couples TRBV5-1 to TRBJ2-2; possibly TRBD2 for D (5 bases). The CDR3 contains 15 residues. Trimming removed 5 bases at V and 0 bases at J, with 11 bases between. Germline CDR1 and CDR2: SGHRS and YFSETQ. The CDR3 bases are TGCGCCAGCAGGTGGGGAGTTGCGAACACCGGGGAGCTGTTTTTT. It translates to CASRWGVANTGELFF. Filled out from reference TRBV5-1 and TRBJ2-2, the complete variable domain reads KAGVTQTPRYLIKTRGQQVTLSCSPISGHRSVSWYQQTPGQGLQFLFEYFSETQRNKGNFPGRFSGRQFSNSRSEMNVSTLELGDSALYLCASRWGVANTGELFFGEGSRLTVL.

The rearrangement uses TRBV18 and TRBJ1-5; 8 nucleotides line up with TRBD1. Per the germline V gene, CDR1 is KGHSH and CDR2 is LQKENI. V lost 4 bases to trimming and J lost 3 bases; unmatched junction nucleotides: 5. This CDR3 has 15 amino acids. DNA for the CDR3: TGTGCCAGCTCACTGGACAGGGTACCCAATCAGCCCCAGCATTTT. Translated: CASSLDRVPNQPQHF.

The chain carries TRBV12-3 or TRBV12-4 and TRBJ1-2; no definite D call. The V and J ends lost 2 bases and 8 bases respectively, with 3 bases between them. There are 10 residues in the CDR3. The CDR3 nucleotides read TGTGCCAGCAGTTTATTGGGCTACACCTTC. As protein: CASSLLGYTF.

This clone was recorded once. CDR3 region: CAWSRQDRLNTEAFF. In DNA form, the CDR3 reads TGTGCCTGGAGTAGACAGGACCGGCTTAACACTGAAGCTTTCTTT. The rearrangement links TRBV30 to TRBJ1-1, with D perhaps matching TRBD1 (6 bases). CDR3 length: 15 residues. Germline assignment: CDR1 GTSNPN and CDR2 SVGIG (reference sequence). V was shortened by 2 bases and J by 2 bases, with 15 bases between the two germline ends. The full variable domain, with the rest looked up from reference TRBV30 and TRBJ1-1, is SQTIHQWPATLVQPVGSPLSLECTVEGTSNPNLYWYRQAAGRGLQLLFYSVGIGQISSEVPQNLSASRPQDRQFILSSKKLLLSDSGFYLCAWSRQDRLNTEAFFGQGTRLTVV.

This chain connects TRBV28 to TRBJ1-1; 9 nucleotides match TRBD1. The CDR3 covers 15 residues. The trim removed 4 bases at V and 4 bases at J, leaving 7 bases unmatched. Germline V gene sequence: CDR1 MDHEN, CDR2 SYDVKM. Here the CDR3 reads CASSSRGQGVTEAFF. In nucleotides, the CDR3 is TGTGCCAGCAGTTCCAGGGGACAGGGCGTCACTGAAGCTTTCTTT.

The chain is built from TRBV3-1 (or the pseudogene TRBV3-2) and TRBJ1-4; possible D gene TRBD1, 6 bases. V dropped 4 bases and J dropped 8 bases, with 14 bases sitting between them. In germline, CDR1 is LGHDT, CDR2 YNNKEL (reference sequence). This CDR3 has 14 amino acids. CDR3 nucleotide sequence: TGTGCCAGCAGCCTACAGGGATCCAGGGAAAAACTGTTTTTT. It specifies CASSLQGSREKLFF.

The sample holds many counts of this clone. This rearrangement joins TRBV4-2 to TRBJ1-6; no firm D call. V lost 0 bases and J lost 10, with 10 bases in between. This CDR3 is 14 amino acids long. Germline V gene sequence: CDR1 LGHNA, CDR2 YNFKEQ. This CDR3 is CASSQEGKGSPLHF. The CDR3 DNA reads TGTGCCAGCAGCCAAGAAGGAAAGGGATCACCCCTCCACTTT.

J is TRBJ1-1 and V is TRBV9, with TRBD1 matching over 12 bases. Per germline, CDR1 SGDLS and CDR2 YYNGEE. The trim removed 3 bases at V and 4 bases at J, leaving 19 bases unmatched. CDR3 length equals 20 residues. DNA of the CDR3: TGTGCCAGCAGCGCCGAGGGACAGGGGGCTTACGGAGGTCGGGGCACTGAAGCTTTCTTT. Its protein is CASSAEGQGAYGGRGTEAFF.

This chain links TRBV29-1 with TRBJ1-1, with 7 bases matching TRBD1. Germline CDR1 SQVTM, CDR2 ANQGSEA. J was trimmed by 0 bases and V by 5 bases; bases with no gene match: 9. The CDR3 contains 15 residues. In DNA form, the CDR3 reads TGCAGCGTTTCGCCGACAGGGTTCATGAACACTGAAGCTTTCTTT. Protein product: CSVSPTGFMNTEAFF. Full variable domain (remainder filled in from reference TRBV29-1 and TRBJ1-1): SAVISQKPSRDICQRGTSLTIQCQVDSQVTMMFWYRQQPGQSLTLIATANQGSEATYESGFVIDKFPISRPNLTFSTLTVSNMSPEDSSIYLCSVSPTGFMNTEAFFGQGTRLTVV.

The chain joins TRBV7-2 to TRBJ1-2; D ambiguous. Per the germline V gene, CDR1 is SGHTA and CDR2 is FQGNSA. The CDR3 has 16 residues. Trimming stripped 6 bases from V and 0 bases from J, with 17 bases between. This CDR3 reads CASSPGPGQSNYGYTF. CDR3 DNA sequence: TGTGCCAGCAGTCCCGGACCTGGCCAATCTAACTATGGCTACACCTTC.

This clone was counted between two and nine times. The rearrangement links TRBV28 to TRBJ1-4; possible D gene TRBD1, 6 bases. This CDR3 has 14 residues. CDR1 MDHEN and CDR2 SYDVKM come from the germline V gene. The V gene lost 3 bases and the J gene lost 10 bases, with 15 bases spanning the gap. The CDR3 spells CASSLGGGRVKLFF. CDR3 sequence (DNA): TGTGCCAGCAGTTTGGGAGGGGGTCGTGTAAAACTGTTTTTT.

This clone has more than one count but fewer than ten. The V call is TRBV3-1 (or the pseudogene TRBV3-2), the J call TRBJ1-5; D may be TRBD1 (6 bases). Germline assignment: CDR1 LGHDT and CDR2 YNNKEL (reference sequence). This CDR3 region has 19 residues. Trimming took 1 base from V and 0 from J, leaving 19 bases between them. CDR3: CASSQATPGAEYSNQPQHF. CDR3 DNA sequence: TGTGCCAGCAGCCAAGCAACCCCGGGGGCGGAGTATAGCAATCAGCCCCAGCATTTT.

This chain uses TRBV10-3 with TRBJ1-5, with 9 nucleotides matching TRBD1. The CDR3 is made up of 14 amino acids. The germline V gene has CDR1 ENHRY and CDR2 SYGVKD. Unmatched junction bases numbered 6, after V lost 10 bases and J lost 2 bases. The CDR3 loop is CATGQGGGNQPQHF. CDR3 nucleotides: TGTGCCACGGGACAGGGTGGTGGCAATCAGCCCCAGCATTTT.

The chain employs TRBV6-1 and TRBJ1-2; no definite D call. V gave up 2 bases and J gave up 4 bases, with 5 bases separating them. This CDR3 is 12 amino acids long. In germline, CDR1 is MNHNS, CDR2 SASEGT. CDR3 sequence (DNA): TGTGCCAGCAGTGAACAGGTCTATGGCTACACCTTC. Translating it yields CASSEQVYGYTF.

This clone has just a few counts. The CDR3 protein is CAISGLYGAGELFF. In DNA form, the CDR3 reads TGTGCCATCAGTGGGTTATATGGGGCCGGGGAGCTGTTTTTT. The chain carries TRBV10-3 and TRBJ2-2; D is undetermined. In germline, CDR1 is ENHRY, CDR2 SYGVKD. The V gene lost 4 bases and the J gene lost 6 bases, with 12 bases spanning the gap. This CDR3 contains 14 residues.

The chain combines TRBV12-3 or TRBV12-4 with TRBJ2-7, with a possible D match to TRBD2 (5 bases). The V gene lost 3 bases and the J gene lost 6 bases, with 12 bases spanning the gap. The CDR3 spans 13 residues. The CDR3 DNA reads as TGTGCCAGCAGTTTCCGGGAAAAAGGCGAGCAGTACTTC. Protein sequence: CASSFREKGEQYF.

In its sample, this clone was seen once. The V and J genes are TRBV5-1 and TRBJ1-2, with 12 bases fitting TRBD1. After removal of 4 bases from V and 5 bases from J, the junction contained 9 bases not matched to a gene. This CDR3 comprises 16 residues. The germline V gene has CDR1 SGHRS and CDR2 YFSETQ. The CDR3, as DNA: TGCGCCAGCAGCCCCGGGGGGACAGGGGGCTGGTATGGCTACACCTTC. Translated: CASSPGGTGGWYGYTF.

The rearrangement uses TRBV6-5 and TRBJ1-5, with D unresolved. Looked up from germline, CDR1 is MNHEY and CDR2 is SVGAGI. Trimming took off 0 bases at V and 7 bases at J, with 7 bases between the two ends. The CDR3 contains 13 residues. The CDR3 reads CASSYSPGQPQHF. CDR3 bases: TGTGCCAGCAGTTACTCTCCAGGACAGCCCCAGCATTTT.

Remarks on this clone: One junction end disagrees with the germline gene, perhaps due to a read error. The chain is built from TRBV19 and TRBJ2-7; the D gene is possibly TRBD2 (5 bases). The CDR3 is 16 residues long. The germline gives CDR1 LNHDA, CDR2 SQIVND (reference sequence). CDR3 in DNA: TGTGCCAGCAGTATAGGGTCTGCGGGTGCCGCCTACGAGCAGTACTTC. Its translation: CASSIGSAGAAYEQYF.

The chain combines TRBV19 with TRBJ1-5, with D possibly being TRBD1 (6 bases). The CDR3 runs 15 residues. Germline V gene lookup returns CDR1 LNHDA and CDR2 SQIVND (reference sequence). V lost 9 bases to trimming and J lost 1 base, with 16 bases between them. In DNA, the CDR3 is TGTGCCAGCGCAGGGGACGCAAGGAGCAATCAGCCCCAGCATTTT. Residues: CASAGDARSNQPQHF.

This rearrangement joins TRBV5-5 to TRBJ1-2; D gene ambiguous. The germline V gene encodes CDR1 SGHKS and CDR2 YYEKEE (reference sequence). This CDR3 region has 14 residues. The germline V and J ends were trimmed by 0 bases and 0 bases, with 6 bases remaining between them. The CDR3: CASSLVQSNYGYTF. CDR3 bases: TGTGCCAGCAGCTTGGTACAGTCTAACTATGGCTACACCTTC.